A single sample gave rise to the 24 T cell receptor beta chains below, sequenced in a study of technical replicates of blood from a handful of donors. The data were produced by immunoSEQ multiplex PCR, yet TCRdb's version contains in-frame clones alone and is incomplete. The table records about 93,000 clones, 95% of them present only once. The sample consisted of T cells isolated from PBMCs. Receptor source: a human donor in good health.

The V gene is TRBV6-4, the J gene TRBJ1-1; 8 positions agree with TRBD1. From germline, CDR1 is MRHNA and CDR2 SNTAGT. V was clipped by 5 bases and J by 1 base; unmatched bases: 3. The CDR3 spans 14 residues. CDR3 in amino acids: CASSQGASNTEAFF. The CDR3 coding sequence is TGTGCCAGCAGTCAGGGGGCCTCGAACACTGAAGCTTTCTTT.

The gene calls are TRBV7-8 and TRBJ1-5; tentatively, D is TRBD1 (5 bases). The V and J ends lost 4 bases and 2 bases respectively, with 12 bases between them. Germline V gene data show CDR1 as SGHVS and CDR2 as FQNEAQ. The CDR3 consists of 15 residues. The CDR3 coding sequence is TGTGCCAGCAGCTCCAGGGATTTCGGCAATCAGCCCCAGCATTTT. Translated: CASSSRDFGNQPQHF.

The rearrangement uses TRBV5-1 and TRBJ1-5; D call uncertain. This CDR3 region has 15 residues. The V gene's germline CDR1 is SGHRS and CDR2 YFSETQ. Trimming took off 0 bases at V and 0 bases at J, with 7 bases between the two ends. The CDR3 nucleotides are TGCGCCAGCAGCTTGGCATCGGGTAGCAATCAGCCCCAGCATTTT. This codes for CASSLASGSNQPQHF.

CDR3 amino acids: CASSHPGQGQYF. CDR3 DNA sequence: TGTGCCAGCAGTCATCCCGGACAGGGCCAGTATTTT. This chain joins TRBV7-9 and TRBJ2-3; 8 bases line up with TRBD1. Trimming cost V 6 bases and J 12 bases; bases outside gene matches: 8. The germline V gene encodes CDR1 SEHNR and CDR2 FQNEAQ (reference sequence). This CDR3 has 12 amino acids.

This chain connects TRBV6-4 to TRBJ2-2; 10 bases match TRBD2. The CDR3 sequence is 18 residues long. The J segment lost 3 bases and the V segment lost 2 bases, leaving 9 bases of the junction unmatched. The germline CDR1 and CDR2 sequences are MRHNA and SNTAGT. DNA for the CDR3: TGTGCCAGCAGTGACGGTAGGCCGGGACTAGCGCACACCGGGGAGCTGTTTTTT. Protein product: CASSDGRPGLAHTGELFF.

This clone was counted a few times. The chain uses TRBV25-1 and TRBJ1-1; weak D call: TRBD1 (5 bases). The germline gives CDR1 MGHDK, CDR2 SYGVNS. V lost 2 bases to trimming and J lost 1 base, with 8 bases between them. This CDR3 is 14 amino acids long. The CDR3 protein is CASSEADRNTEAFF. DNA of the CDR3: TGTGCCAGCAGTGAAGCAGACAGGAACACTGAAGCTTTCTTT.

The DNA of the CDR3 is TGTGCCAGCAGTGGGGGGGACAGAGGCAATCAGCCCCAGCATTTT. This sequence encodes CASSGGDRGNQPQHF. The rearrangement links TRBV6-1 to TRBJ1-5; 7 bases line up with TRBD1. The junction had 5 bases not matched to a gene; V was cut back by 4 bases and J by 2 bases. The CDR3 runs to 15 residues. The V gene's germline CDR1 is MNHNS and CDR2 SASEGT.

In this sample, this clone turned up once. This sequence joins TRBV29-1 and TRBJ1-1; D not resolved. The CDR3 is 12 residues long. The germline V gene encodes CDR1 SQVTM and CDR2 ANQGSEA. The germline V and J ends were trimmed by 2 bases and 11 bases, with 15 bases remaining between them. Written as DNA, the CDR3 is TGCAGCGTTGAATTGGTAGGGAGGCTGGCTTTCTTT. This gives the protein CSVELVGRLAFF.

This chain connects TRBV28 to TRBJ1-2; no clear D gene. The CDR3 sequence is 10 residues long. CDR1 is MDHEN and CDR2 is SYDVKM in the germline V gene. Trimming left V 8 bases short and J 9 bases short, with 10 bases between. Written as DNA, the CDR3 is TGTGCCAGCCTTAGTGTTAGCTACACCTTC. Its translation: CASLSVSYTF.

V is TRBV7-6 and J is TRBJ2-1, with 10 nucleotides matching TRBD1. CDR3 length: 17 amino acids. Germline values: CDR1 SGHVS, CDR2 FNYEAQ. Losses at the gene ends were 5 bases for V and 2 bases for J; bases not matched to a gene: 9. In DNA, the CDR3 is TGTGCCAGCAGCGGCACCGGGACAGGGGTAGCCTACAATGAGCAGTTCTTC. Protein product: CASSGTGTGVAYNEQFF.

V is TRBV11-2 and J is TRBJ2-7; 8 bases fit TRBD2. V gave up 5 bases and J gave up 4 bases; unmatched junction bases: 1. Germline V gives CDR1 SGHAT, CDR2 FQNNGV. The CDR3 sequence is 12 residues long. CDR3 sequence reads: CASSPGGYEQYF. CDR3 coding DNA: TGTGCCAGCAGCCCGGGGGGGTACGAGCAGTACTTC.

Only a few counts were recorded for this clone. The CDR3 coding sequence is TGTGCCAGCAGCGACAGCGTAGCCGTACAGGGAGCAGGTTCACCCCTCCACTTT. Residues: CASSDSVAVQGAGSPLHF. This chain connects TRBV9 to TRBJ1-6; D is perhaps TRBD1 (6 bases). V was cut by 3 bases and J by 9 bases, with 25 bases left in between. The CDR3 runs 18 residues. Germline CDR1 SGDLS, CDR2 YYNGEE.

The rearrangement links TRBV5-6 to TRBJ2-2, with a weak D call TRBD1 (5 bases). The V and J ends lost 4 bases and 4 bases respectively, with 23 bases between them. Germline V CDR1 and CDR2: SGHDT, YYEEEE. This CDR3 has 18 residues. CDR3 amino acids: CASSQRTRQSPPTGELFF. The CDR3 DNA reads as TGTGCCAGCAGCCAACGCACTCGACAGAGCCCTCCCACCGGGGAGCTGTTTTTT.

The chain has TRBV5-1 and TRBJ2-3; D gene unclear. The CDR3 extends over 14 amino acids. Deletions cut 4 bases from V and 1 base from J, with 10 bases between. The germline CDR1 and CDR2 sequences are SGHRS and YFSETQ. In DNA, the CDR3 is TGCGCCAGCAGCCCGCAGACTGGCACAGATACGCAGTATTTT. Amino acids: CASSPQTGTDTQYF.

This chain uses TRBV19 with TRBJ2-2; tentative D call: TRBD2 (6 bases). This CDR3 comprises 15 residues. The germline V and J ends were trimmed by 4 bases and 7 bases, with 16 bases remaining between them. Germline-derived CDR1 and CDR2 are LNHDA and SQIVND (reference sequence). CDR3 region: CASSNWGGKDGELFF. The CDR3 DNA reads TGTGCCAGTAGTAATTGGGGCGGGAAAGACGGGGAGCTGTTTTTT.

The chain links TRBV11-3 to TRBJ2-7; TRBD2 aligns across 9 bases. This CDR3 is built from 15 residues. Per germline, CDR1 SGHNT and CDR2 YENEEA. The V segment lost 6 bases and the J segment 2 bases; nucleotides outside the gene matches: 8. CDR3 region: CASRAASGATYEQYF. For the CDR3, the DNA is TGTGCCAGCAGGGCCGCTAGCGGGGCAACCTACGAGCAGTACTTC.

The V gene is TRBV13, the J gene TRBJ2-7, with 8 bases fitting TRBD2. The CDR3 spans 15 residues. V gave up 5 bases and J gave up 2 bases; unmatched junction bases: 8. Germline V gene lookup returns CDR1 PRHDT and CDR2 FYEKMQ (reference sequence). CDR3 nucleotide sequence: TGTGCCAGCAGCCCAACGAGCGGGAGCCCCTACGAGCAGTACTTC. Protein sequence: CASSPTSGSPYEQYF.

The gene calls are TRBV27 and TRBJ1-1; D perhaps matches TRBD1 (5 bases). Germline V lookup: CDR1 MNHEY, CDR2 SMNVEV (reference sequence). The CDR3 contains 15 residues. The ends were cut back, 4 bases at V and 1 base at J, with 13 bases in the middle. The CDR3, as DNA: TGTGCCAGCAGTTCGCCAGGCAGGGCGAACACTGAAGCTTTCTTT. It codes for CASSSPGRANTEAFF.

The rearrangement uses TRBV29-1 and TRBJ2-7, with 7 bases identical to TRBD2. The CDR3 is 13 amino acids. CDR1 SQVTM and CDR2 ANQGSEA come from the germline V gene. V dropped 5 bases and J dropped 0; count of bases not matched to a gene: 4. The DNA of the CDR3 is TGCAGCGTTTATACTAGCGTCTCCTACGAGCAGTACTTC. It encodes CSVYTSVSYEQYF.

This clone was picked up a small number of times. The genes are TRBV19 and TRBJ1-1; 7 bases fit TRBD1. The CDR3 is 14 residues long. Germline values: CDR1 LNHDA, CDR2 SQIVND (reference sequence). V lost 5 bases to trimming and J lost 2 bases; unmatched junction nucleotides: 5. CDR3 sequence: CASSVGTVNTEAFF. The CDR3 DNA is TGTGCCAGTAGTGTGGGGACAGTCAACACTGAAGCTTTCTTT.

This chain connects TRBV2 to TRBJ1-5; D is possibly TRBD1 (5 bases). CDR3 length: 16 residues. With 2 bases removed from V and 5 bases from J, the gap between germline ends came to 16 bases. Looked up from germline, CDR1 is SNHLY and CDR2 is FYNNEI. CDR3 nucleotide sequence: TGTGCCAGCAGTGAAACGATTCGGGGGACCTATCAGCCCCAGCATTTT. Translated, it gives CASSETIRGTYQPQHF.

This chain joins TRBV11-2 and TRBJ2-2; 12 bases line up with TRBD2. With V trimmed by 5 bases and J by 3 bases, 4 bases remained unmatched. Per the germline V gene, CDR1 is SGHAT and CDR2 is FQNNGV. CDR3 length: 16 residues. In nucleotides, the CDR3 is TGTGCCAGCAGCCGAGGACTAGCGGGGTACACCGGGGAGCTGTTTTTT. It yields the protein CASSRGLAGYTGELFF. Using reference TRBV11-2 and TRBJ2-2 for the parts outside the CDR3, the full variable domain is EAGVAQSPRYKIIEKRQSVAFWCNPISGHATLYWYQQILGQGPKLLIQFQNNGVVDDSQLPKDRFSAERLKGVDSTLKIQPAKLEDSAVYLCASSRGLAGYTGELFFGEGSRLTVL.

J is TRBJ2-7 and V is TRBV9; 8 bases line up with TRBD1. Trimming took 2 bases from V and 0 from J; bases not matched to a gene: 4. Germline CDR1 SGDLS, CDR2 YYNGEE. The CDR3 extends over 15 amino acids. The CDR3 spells CASSVGQGNSYEQYF. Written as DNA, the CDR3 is TGTGCCAGCAGCGTCGGACAGGGAAACTCCTACGAGCAGTACTTC.

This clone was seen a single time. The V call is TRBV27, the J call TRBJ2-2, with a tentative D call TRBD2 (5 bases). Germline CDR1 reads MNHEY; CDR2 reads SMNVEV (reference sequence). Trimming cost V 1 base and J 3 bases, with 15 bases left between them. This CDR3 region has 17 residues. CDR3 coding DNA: TGTGCCAGCAGTTTATTAAGGTCGACTAAAGACACCGGGGAGCTGTTTTTT. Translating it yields CASSLLRSTKDTGELFF.